These 20 T cell receptor beta chains were all obtained from the same sample, sequenced in a study of cytomegalovirus exposure and HLA in healthy donors. Researchers ran the PCR with 60 Vbeta and 13 Jbeta primers. The method was immunoSEQ multiplex PCR; TCRdb's version includes in-frame clones alone and lacks a portion of them. The sample contains over 140,000 clones, roughly 79% of which appear only once. Input material: PBMCs. The receptors come from a man in his thirties or forties in good health and CMV-seropositive.

This clone was seen once. This chain uses TRBV19 with TRBJ2-1; 11 bases fit TRBD2. Per the germline V gene, CDR1 is LNHDA and CDR2 is SQIVND (reference sequence). With V trimmed by 2 bases and J by 7 bases, 7 bases remained unmatched. The CDR3 runs 16 residues. CDR3 sequence reads: CASSIRTSGPLNEQFF. The CDR3 bases are TGTGCCAGTAGTATAAGGACTAGCGGGCCCTTAAATGAGCAGTTCTTC.

The rearrangement uses TRBV4-1 and TRBJ2-7, with a tentative D call TRBD1 (5 bases). V was clipped by 4 bases and J by 2 bases, with 12 bases between them. Per the germline V gene, CDR1 is MGHRA and CDR2 is YSYEKL. This CDR3 region has 14 residues. CDR3 DNA: TGCGCCAGCAGCCTGTCGACAGTGACCTACGAGCAGTACTTC. The encoded protein is CASSLSTVTYEQYF.

The chain couples TRBV6-6 to TRBJ1-2; no reliable D call. CDR1 is MNHNY, CDR2 SVGAGI, per germline (reference sequence). The CDR3 is made up of 12 amino acids. Trimming cost V 7 bases and J 8 bases, with 14 bases left between them. CDR3 DNA sequence: TGTGCCAGCACCTCCGGTTCCTTAGGCTACACCTTC. Amino acids: CASTSGSLGYTF.

The chain couples TRBV28 to TRBJ1-1; a possible D gene is TRBD1 (5 bases). V lost 6 bases and J 6 bases, leaving 17 bases between the germline ends. The CDR3 runs 14 residues. Germline V gene data show CDR1 as MDHEN and CDR2 as SYDVKM. This CDR3 is CASRPFQGISEAFF. The CDR3 DNA follows: TGTGCCAGCAGACCTTTCCAGGGAATCTCTGAAGCTTTCTTT.

The J gene is TRBJ1-2, the V gene TRBV28; tentative D call: TRBD1 (5 bases). CDR1 MDHEN and CDR2 SYDVKM come from the germline V gene. The CDR3 contains 17 residues. Deletions cut 5 bases from V and 3 bases from J, with 22 bases between. The CDR3 nucleotides are TGTGCCAGCAGTCTCTTTATCCTAGAGACAGTCGACTATGGCTACACCTTC. As protein: CASSLFILETVDYGYTF.

This chain joins TRBV7-3 and TRBJ1-2; possibly TRBD1 for D (6 bases). CDR3 length: 13 residues. V dropped 2 bases and J dropped 7 bases, with 11 bases sitting between them. The germline CDR1 and CDR2 sequences are SGHTA and FQGTGA. CDR3 bases: TGTGCCAGCAGCTTACAGGGGATGGGTGGCTACACCTTC. It yields the protein CASSLQGMGGYTF.

The chain combines TRBV9 with TRBJ2-2; maybe TRBD2 (6 bases). The V gene's germline CDR1 is SGDLS and CDR2 YYNGEE. The CDR3 loop spans 14 amino acids. V gave up 3 bases and J gave up 8 bases, with 14 bases separating them. The CDR3 region has the DNA TGTGCCAGCAGCGGTGGGACTGGCGAGGGGGAGCTGTTTTTT. It encodes CASSGGTGEGELFF.

This clone was seen a handful of times. The chain links TRBV6-5 to TRBJ1-1; 8 bases line up with TRBD1. V gave up 4 bases and J gave up 1 base; unmatched junction bases: 8. The CDR3 spans 16 residues. From germline, CDR1 is MNHEY and CDR2 SVGAGI. The CDR3 DNA sequence: TGTGCCAGCAGTTCCAACCAAGGGACAGGGAACACTGAAGCTTTCTTT. Translation: CASSSNQGTGNTEAFF.

This clone was detected once. The V call is TRBV6-1, the J call TRBJ1-5, with D perhaps matching TRBD1 (6 bases). Looked up from germline, CDR1 is MNHNS and CDR2 is SASEGT. CDR3 length: 14 amino acids. Trimming stripped 6 bases from V and 0 bases from J, with 9 bases between. CDR3 nucleotides: TGTGCCAGCAGGGGGGGGCATAGCAATCAGCCCCAGCATTTT. It specifies CASRGGHSNQPQHF.

The chain recombines TRBV9 with TRBJ2-2; 9 bases match TRBD2. Per the germline V gene, CDR1 is SGDLS and CDR2 is YYNGEE. Trimming cost V 4 bases and J 1 base; bases outside gene matches: 8. There are 17 residues in the CDR3. CDR3 coding DNA: TGTGCCAGCAGCCCTCGCGTAGCGGGAGAGAACACCGGGGAGCTGTTTTTT. This codes for CASSPRVAGENTGELFF. The full variable domain, rest sourced from reference TRBV9 and TRBJ2-2, is DSGVTQTPKHLITATGQRVTLRCSPRSGDLSVYWYQQSLDQGLQFLIQYYNGEERAKGNILERFSAQQFPDLHSELNLSSLELGDSALYFCASSPRVAGENTGELFFGEGSRLTVL.

This clone was recorded once. The V call is TRBV5-1, the J call TRBJ2-7; 9 bases align to TRBD2. The CDR3 sequence is 16 residues long. From germline, CDR1 is SGHRS and CDR2 YFSETQ. The J segment lost 0 bases and the V segment lost 1 base, leaving 5 bases of the junction unmatched. For the CDR3, the DNA is TGCGCCAGCAGCTTGATCCCTAGCGGGGCCTCCTACGAGCAGTACTTC. Its protein is CASSLIPSGASYEQYF.

A remark on this clone: Germline is not matched at one junction end, which may reflect a read error. The chain links TRBV7-4 to TRBJ1-5, with D unresolved. Germline V lookup: CDR1 SGHVT, CDR2 SQSDAQ. The CDR3 length is 16 residues. The CDR3 coding sequence is TGTGCCAGCAGCCTAGCATCCGCCAGGATCAATCAGCCCCAGCATTTT. Its translation is CASSLASARINQPQHF.

This clone was observed a single time. This chain uses TRBV18 with TRBJ2-1; possible D gene TRBD1, 5 bases. V lost 6 bases and J lost 7, with 13 bases in between. Germline V lookup: CDR1 KGHSH, CDR2 LQKENI. The CDR3 covers 13 residues. CDR3 protein: CASSATGLNEQFF. CDR3 coding DNA: TGTGCCAGCTCTGCTACAGGATTGAATGAGCAGTTCTTC.

This chain connects TRBV7-3 to TRBJ2-5; perhaps TRBD2 as D (6 bases). Germline CDR1 reads SGHTA; CDR2 reads FQGTGA. The CDR3 extends over 15 amino acids. Trimming stripped 5 bases from V and 5 bases from J, with 18 bases between. The CDR3: CASSPTAGSQETQYF. As DNA, the CDR3 is TGTGCCAGCAGCCCCACGGCGGGGTCCCAGGAGACCCAGTACTTC.

The rearrangement uses TRBV19 and TRBJ2-1; D may be TRBD2 (5 bases). This CDR3 region has 15 residues. The V end lost 1 base, the J end lost 2 bases, and 9 bases lay between the germline ends. Germline-derived CDR1 and CDR2 are LNHDA and SQIVND (reference sequence). The CDR3 protein is CASSIVGSPYNEQFF. CDR3 bases: TGTGCCAGTAGTATAGTTGGGAGCCCCTACAATGAGCAGTTCTTC.

This clone was counted only a few times. The V and J genes are TRBV11-2 and TRBJ2-3, with 7 positions matching TRBD1. The CDR3 has 16 residues. Germline-derived CDR1 and CDR2 are SGHAT and FQNNGV. With V trimmed by 1 base and J by 6 bases, 10 bases remained unmatched. The CDR3 loop reads CASSLGGQAFGDTQYF. The DNA of the CDR3 is TGTGCCAGCAGCTTAGGCGGACAGGCCTTCGGTGATACGCAGTATTTT.

This chain connects TRBV7-3 to TRBJ2-7; unclear D gene. The V and J ends lost 0 bases and 3 bases respectively, with 18 bases between them. The CDR3 consists of 17 residues. In germline, CDR1 is SGHTA, CDR2 FQGTGA. The CDR3 bases are TGTGCCAGCAGCTTAACGAAGAGCATCTCCCACTACTACGAGCAGTACTTC. Its protein is CASSLTKSISHYYEQYF. The whole variable domain, remainder taken from reference TRBV7-3 and TRBJ2-7, is GAGVSQTPSNKVTEKGKYVELRCDPISGHTALYWYRQSLGQGPEFLIYFQGTGAADDSGLPNDRFFAVRPEGSVSTLKIQRTERGDSAVYLCASSLTKSISHYYEQYFGPGTRLTVT.

This rearrangement joins TRBV19 to TRBJ1-2; the match to TRBD1 covers 10 bases. Germline lookup yields CDR1 LNHDA and CDR2 SQIVND (reference sequence). The CDR3 sequence is 15 residues long. Trimming took 7 bases from V and 3 from J; bases not matched to a gene: 8. The CDR3, as DNA: TGTGCCAGTACAATAGACGGACAGGGGGACTATGGCTACACCTTC. Translating it yields CASTIDGQGDYGYTF.

V and J are TRBV28 and TRBJ1-5; D is ambiguous. V gave up 2 bases and J gave up 0 bases, with 17 bases separating them. There are 18 residues in the CDR3. Germline V gene sequence: CDR1 MDHEN, CDR2 SYDVKM. The CDR3 loop is CASSLGRTALYSNQPQHF. In DNA form, the CDR3 reads TGTGCCAGCAGTTTAGGTAGAACCGCTTTGTATAGCAATCAGCCCCAGCATTTT.

The rearrangement links TRBV6-5 to TRBJ2-1; D unresolved. The CDR3 totals 11 residues. V dropped 4 bases and J dropped 5 bases, with 3 bases sitting between them. CDR1 and CDR2 from the germline V gene are MNHEY and SVGAGI. In DNA form, the CDR3 reads TGTGCCAGCAGTTTAAACAATGAGCAGTTCTTC. Protein product: CASSLNNEQFF.